These T cell receptor beta chains were read from a single sample in a study of blood T cell repertoires in COVID-19. Sequencing was performed with immunoSEQ multiplex PCR; in TCRdb, only in-frame clones are kept and a portion is missing. The data contain fewer than 150,000 clones, around 86% of them singletons. The sample comprised peripheral blood. The receptors shown here come from a woman aged 80 or over with acute or convalescent COVID-19. CDR3s include the opening cysteine and the closing phenylalanine or tryptophan. A D gene is named only where the DNA matches it firmly. Clone sizes are given selectively: once, few, many, or a class where the clone is expanded.

CASSPGLAGRYNEQFF,TGTGCCAGCAGCCCGGGACTAGCGGGGCGTTACAATGAGCAGTTCTTC,-,TRBV7-2,TRBJ2-1,TRBD2
CASSIGLAGGKETQYF,TGTGCCAGCAGCATAGGACTAGCGGGGGGGAAAGAGACCCAGTACTTC,-,TRBV7-2,TRBJ2-5,TRBD2
CASSWSGTRSYEQYF,TGTGCCAGCAGCTGGTCCGGGACACGATCCTACGAGCAGTACTTC,-,TRBV5-5,TRBJ2-7,-
CASSRTGAKNTGELFF,TGCGCCAGCAGCCGGACAGGGGCGAAGAACACCGGGGAGCTGTTTTTT,-,TRBV5-1,TRBJ2-2,TRBD1
CASSLAVGELFF,TGTGCCAGCAGCTTGGCAGTCGGGGAGCTGTTTTTT,-,TRBV7-2,TRBJ2-2,-
CSASHSGRATGELFF,TGCAGTGCTAGTCATAGCGGGAGGGCGACCGGGGAGCTGTTTTTT,-,TRBV20-1,TRBJ2-2,TRBD2
CASSLLGTGDGYTF,TGCGCCAGCAGCCTCCTAGGGACAGGGGATGGCTACACCTTC,-,TRBV4-1,TRBJ1-2,TRBD1
CASSLLASSGSSYEQYF,TGTGCCAGCAGCTTATTGGCATCTAGCGGGTCTTCCTACGAGCAGTACTTC,few,TRBV7-2,TRBJ2-7,TRBD2
CASRPGLDRQYF,TGTGCCAGCAGACCAGGACTAGACAGGCAGTATTTT,-,TRBV28,TRBJ2-3,TRBD2
CATGWVIGDGEQFF,TGTGCCACGGGGTGGGTCATCGGTGATGGTGAGCAGTTCTTC,-,TRBV10-3,TRBJ2-1,-
CASTRRGIGEAFF,TGTGCCAGCACAAGGCGGGGCATTGGTGAAGCTTTCTTT,-,TRBV19,TRBJ1-1,-
CASSFETGQAYEQYF,TGTGCCAGCAGCTTTGAGACAGGGCAGGCCTACGAGCAGTACTTC,-,TRBV7-9,TRBJ2-7,TRBD1
CASSARENTEAFF,TGCGCCAGCAGTGCCAGGGAGAACACTGAAGCTTTCTTT,-,TRBV10-1,TRBJ1-1,-
CATSRDWVWGEQETQYF,TGTGCCACCAGCAGAGATTGGGTCTGGGGGGAGCAAGAGACCCAGTACTTC,-,TRBV15,TRBJ2-5,-
CASSFPGGYEQYF,TGTGCCAGCAGCTTCCCCGGGGGCTACGAGCAGTACTTC,-,TRBV5-5,TRBJ2-7,-